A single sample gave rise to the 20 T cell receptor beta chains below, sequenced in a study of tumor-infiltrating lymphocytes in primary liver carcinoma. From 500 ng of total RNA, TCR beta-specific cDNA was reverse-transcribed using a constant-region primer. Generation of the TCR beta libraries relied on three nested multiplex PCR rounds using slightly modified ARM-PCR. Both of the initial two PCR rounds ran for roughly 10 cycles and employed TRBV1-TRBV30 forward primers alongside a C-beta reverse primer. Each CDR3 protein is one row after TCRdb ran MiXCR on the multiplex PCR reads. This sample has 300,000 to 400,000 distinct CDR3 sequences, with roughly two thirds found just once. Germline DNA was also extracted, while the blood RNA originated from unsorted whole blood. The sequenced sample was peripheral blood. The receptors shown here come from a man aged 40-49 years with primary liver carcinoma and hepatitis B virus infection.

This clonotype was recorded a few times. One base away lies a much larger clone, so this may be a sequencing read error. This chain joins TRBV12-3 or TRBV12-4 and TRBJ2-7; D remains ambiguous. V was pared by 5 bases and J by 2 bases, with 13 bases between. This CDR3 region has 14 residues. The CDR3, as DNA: TGTGCCAGCAGTCTCCTCGCAGGACCCTACGAGCAGTACTTC. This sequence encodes CASSLLAGPYEQYF.

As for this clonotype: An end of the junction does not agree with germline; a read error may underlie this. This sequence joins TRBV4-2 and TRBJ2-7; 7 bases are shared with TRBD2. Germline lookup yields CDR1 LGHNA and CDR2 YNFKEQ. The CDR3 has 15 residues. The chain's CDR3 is CASSYLAGEIYVQYF. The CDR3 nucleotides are TGTGCCAGCTCCTACCTTGCGGGAGAAATCTACGTGCAGTACTTC.

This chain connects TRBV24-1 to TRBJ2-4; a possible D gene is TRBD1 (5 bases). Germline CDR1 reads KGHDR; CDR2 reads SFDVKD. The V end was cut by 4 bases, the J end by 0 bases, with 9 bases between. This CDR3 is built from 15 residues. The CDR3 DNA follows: TGTGCCACCAGTGAGCGACAGCTAGCCAAAAACATTCAGTACTTC. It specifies CATSERQLAKNIQYF.

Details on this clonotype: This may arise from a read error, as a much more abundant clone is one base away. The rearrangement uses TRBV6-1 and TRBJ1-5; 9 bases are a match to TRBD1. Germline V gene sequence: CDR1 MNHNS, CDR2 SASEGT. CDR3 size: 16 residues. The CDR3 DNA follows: TGTGCCAACAGTGAAATGGAGACAGGGGGGAGTCAGCCCCAGCATTTT. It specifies CANSEMETGGSQPQHF.

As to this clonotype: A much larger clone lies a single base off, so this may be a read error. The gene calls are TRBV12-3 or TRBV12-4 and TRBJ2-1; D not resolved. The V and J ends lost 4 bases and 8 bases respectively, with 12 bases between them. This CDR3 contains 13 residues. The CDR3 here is CASSSLMDDEQFF. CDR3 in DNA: TGTGCCAGCAGTTCGCTGATGGACGATGAGCAGTTCTTC.

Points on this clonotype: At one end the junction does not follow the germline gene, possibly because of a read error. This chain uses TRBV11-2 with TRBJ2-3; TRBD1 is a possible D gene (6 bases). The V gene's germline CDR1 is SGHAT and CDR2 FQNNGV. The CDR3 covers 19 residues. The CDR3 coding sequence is TGTGCCAGCAACTCGAATAGGGGGATAGACAGCAAACGCACAGATACACAGTATTTT. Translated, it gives CASNSNRGIDSKRTDTQYF.

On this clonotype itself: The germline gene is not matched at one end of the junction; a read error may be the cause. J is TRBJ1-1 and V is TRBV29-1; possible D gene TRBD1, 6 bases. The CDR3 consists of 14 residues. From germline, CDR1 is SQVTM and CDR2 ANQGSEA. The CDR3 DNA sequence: TGCAACGTTGCCGGCTACAAGGGGGGCACTGAAACTTTCTTT. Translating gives CNVAGYKGGTETFF.

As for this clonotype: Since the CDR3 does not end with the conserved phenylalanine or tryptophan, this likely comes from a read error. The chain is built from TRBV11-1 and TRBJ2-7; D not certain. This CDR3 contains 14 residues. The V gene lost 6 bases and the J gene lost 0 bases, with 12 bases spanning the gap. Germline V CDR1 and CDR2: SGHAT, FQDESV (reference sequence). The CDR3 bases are TGTGCCAGCAGTACCAGAGCCTCCTCCTACGAGCAGTACTAC. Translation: CASSTRASSYEQYY.

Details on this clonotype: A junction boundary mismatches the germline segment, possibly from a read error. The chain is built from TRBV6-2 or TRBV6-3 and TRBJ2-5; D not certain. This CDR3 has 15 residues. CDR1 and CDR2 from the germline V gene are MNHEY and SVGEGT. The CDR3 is CASGYSRVPGETQYF. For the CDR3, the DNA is TGTGCCAGCGGTTACTCAAGGGTACCCGGGGAGACCCAGTACTTC.

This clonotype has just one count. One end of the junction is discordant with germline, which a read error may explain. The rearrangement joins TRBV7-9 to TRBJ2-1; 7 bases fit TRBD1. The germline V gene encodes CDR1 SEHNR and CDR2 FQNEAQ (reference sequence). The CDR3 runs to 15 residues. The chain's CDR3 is CDSSYGPGQSNEQFF. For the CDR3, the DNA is TGTGACAGCAGCTATGGACCGGGACAGTCTAATGAGCAGTTCTTC.

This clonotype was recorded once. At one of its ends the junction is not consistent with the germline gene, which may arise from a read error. The CDR3 sequence: CASNLALAGGQQYF. DNA for the CDR3: TGTGCCAGCAACTTGGCACTAGCGGGAGGGCAGCAGTACTTC. This sequence joins TRBV5-6 and TRBJ2-5; 13 bases are shared with TRBD2. The CDR3 runs 14 residues. Looked up from germline, CDR1 is SGHDT and CDR2 is YYEEEE.

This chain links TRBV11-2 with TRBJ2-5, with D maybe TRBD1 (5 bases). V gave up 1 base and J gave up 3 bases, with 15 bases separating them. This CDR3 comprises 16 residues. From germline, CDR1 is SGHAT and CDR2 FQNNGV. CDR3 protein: CASSLGNRLYEETQYF. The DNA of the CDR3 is TGTGCCAGCAGCTTAGGGAACAGGTTGTACGAAGAGACCCAGTACTTC.

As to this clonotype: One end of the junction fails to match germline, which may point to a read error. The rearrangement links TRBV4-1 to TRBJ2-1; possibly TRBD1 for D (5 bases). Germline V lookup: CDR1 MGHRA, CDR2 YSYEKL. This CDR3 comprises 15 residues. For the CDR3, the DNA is TGCGCCAACAGCCCCCTCAGCGACCAGGGAAATGAGCAGTTCTTC. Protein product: CANSPLSDQGNEQFF.

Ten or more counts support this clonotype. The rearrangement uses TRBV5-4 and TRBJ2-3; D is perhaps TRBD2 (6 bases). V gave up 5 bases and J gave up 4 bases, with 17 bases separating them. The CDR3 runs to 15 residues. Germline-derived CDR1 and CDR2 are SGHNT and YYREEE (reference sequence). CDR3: CASRRGTEPPDTQYF. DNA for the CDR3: TGTGCCAGCAGACGGGGGACGGAGCCGCCAGATACGCAGTATTTT. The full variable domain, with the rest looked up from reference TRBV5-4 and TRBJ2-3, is ETGVTQSPTHLIKTRGQQVTLRCSSQSGHNTVSWYQQALGQGPQFIFQYYREEENGRGNFPPRFSGLQFPNYSSELNVNALELDDSALYLCASRRGTEPPDTQYFGPGTRLTVL.

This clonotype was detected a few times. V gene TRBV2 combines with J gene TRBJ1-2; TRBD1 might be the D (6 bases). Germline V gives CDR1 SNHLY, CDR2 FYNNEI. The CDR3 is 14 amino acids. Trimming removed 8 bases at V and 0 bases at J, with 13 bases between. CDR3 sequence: CASLLDRTNYGYTF. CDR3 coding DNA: TGTGCCAGCCTCCTGGACAGAACTAACTATGGCTACACCTTC. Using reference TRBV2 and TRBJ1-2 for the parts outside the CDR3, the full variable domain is EPEVTQTPSHQVTQMGQEVILRCVPISNHLYFYWYRQILGQKVEFLVSFYNNEISEKSEIFDDQFSVERPDGSNFTLKIRSTKLEDSAMYFCASLLDRTNYGYTFGSGTRLTVV.

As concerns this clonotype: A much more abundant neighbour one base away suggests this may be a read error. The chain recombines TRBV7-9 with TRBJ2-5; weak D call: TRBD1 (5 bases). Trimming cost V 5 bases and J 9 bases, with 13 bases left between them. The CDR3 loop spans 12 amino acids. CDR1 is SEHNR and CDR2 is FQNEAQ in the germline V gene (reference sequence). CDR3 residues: CASSPDMTAQYF. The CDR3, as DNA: TGTGCCAGCAGCCCGGACATGACAGCCCAGTACTTC.

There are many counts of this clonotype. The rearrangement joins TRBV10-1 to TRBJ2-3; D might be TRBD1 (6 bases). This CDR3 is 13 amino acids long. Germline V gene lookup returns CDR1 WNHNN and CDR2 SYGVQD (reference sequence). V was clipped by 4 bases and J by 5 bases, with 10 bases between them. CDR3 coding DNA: TGCGCCAGCAGTGGACAGGCGGGAGATACGCAGTATTTT. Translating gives CASSGQAGDTQYF.

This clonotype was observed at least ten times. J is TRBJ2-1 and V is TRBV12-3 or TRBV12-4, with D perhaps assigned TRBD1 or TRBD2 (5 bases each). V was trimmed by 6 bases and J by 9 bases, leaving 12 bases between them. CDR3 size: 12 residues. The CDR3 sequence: CASSPDGAEQFF. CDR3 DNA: TGTGCCAGCAGCCCTGACGGGGCTGAGCAGTTCTTC.

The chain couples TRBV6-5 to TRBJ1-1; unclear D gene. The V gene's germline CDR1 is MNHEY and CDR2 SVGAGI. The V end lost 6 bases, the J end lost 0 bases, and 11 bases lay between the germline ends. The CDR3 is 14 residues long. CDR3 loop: CASRSRTLNTEAFF. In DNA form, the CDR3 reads TGTGCCAGCAGGTCCAGGACGCTGAACACTGAAGCTTTCTTT.

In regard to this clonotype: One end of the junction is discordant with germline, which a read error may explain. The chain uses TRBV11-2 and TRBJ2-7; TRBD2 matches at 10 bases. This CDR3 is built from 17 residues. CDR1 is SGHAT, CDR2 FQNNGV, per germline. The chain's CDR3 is CANSLGHVAGGLNEQYF. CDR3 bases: TGTGCCAACAGCTTAGGCCACGTAGCGGGAGGCCTCAACGAGCAGTACTTC.